Here is one T cell receptor beta chain with its context. This entry is derived from a study of blood T cell repertoires in COVID-19. About the research overall: Acute-phase and convalescent COVID-19 samples originated in the United States, Italy and Spain.

Using immunoSEQ multiplex PCR, the repertoire was profiled, and TCRdb retains in-frame clones only, with some absent. The sample shows 53,000 or so clones, 76% of them seen only once. The sample comprised peripheral blood. This clonotype was sampled from a man between 45 and 60 years old with active or convalescent COVID-19.

The DNA of the CDR3 is TGTGCCAGCAGTCATGAACCGGGGGAGCAGTACTTC. Its translation: CASSHEPGEQYF. The chain combines TRBV6-5 with TRBJ2-7; maybe TRBD2 (5 bases). The CDR3 spans 12 residues. The V gene's germline CDR1 is MNHEY and CDR2 SVGAGI. V gave up 5 bases and J gave up 7 bases, with 12 bases separating them.